The next 14 T cell receptor beta chains were all read from a single sample in a study of blood T cell repertoires in COVID-19. Profiled with immunoSEQ multiplex PCR; TCRdb holds only in-frame clones, not every one. The table has 110,000 to 150,000 clones, more than 70% seen once. Material for sequencing was PBMCs or T cells enriched from blood (not recorded which). These receptors originate from a man aged 35 to 55 with acute COVID-19.

This chain joins TRBV28 and TRBJ1-4, with 7 positions matching TRBD1. The V segment lost 8 bases and the J segment 0 bases; nucleotides outside the gene matches: 9. The germline V gene has CDR1 MDHEN and CDR2 SYDVKM. This CDR3 is 16 amino acids long. The CDR3 loop is CASGTDQYATNEKLFF. The CDR3 DNA reads TGTGCCAGCGGGACAGACCAATATGCAACTAATGAAAAACTGTTTTTT.

J is TRBJ1-1 and V is TRBV7-2; unclear D gene. CDR3 size: 16 residues. The V gene's germline CDR1 is SGHTA and CDR2 FQGNSA. Deletions cut 5 bases from V and 1 base from J, with 17 bases between. In DNA, the CDR3 is TGTGCCAGCAGCATTCGGACGGGATGGGGGAACACTGAAGCTTTCTTT. This encodes CASSIRTGWGNTEAFF.

The rearrangement uses TRBV5-4 and TRBJ2-1; 15 bases are a match to TRBD2. V lost 4 bases and J lost 9; bases outside the gene matches: 5. Germline V gene data show CDR1 as SGHNT and CDR2 as YYREEE (reference sequence). The CDR3 is 15 amino acids. CDR3 bases: TGTGCCAGCAGCCGCGGACTAGCGGGAGGGACTGAGCAGTTCTTC. Its translation is CASSRGLAGGTEQFF.

V and J are TRBV30 and TRBJ2-2, with D unresolved. The CDR3 is 16 amino acids. The germline V and J ends were trimmed by 3 bases and 2 bases, with 16 bases remaining between them. The germline V gene encodes CDR1 GTSNPN and CDR2 SVGIG (reference sequence). The CDR3 coding sequence is TGTGCCTGGAGCCGATTCGGGTTCGATAACACCGGGGAGCTGTTTTTT. Protein: CAWSRFGFDNTGELFF.

This chain connects TRBV5-4 to TRBJ1-1; 7 nucleotides agree with TRBD1. V shed 4 bases and J 10 bases; nucleotides not matched to a gene: 10. The CDR3 sequence is 13 residues long. Germline CDR1 is SGHNT and CDR2 is YYREEE (reference sequence). The CDR3 coding sequence is TGTGCCAGCAGCCAGAGTAGGGGGCCGGGAGCTTTCTTT. Encoded protein: CASSQSRGPGAFF.

This rearrangement joins TRBV28 to TRBJ2-2; D is possibly TRBD2 (5 bases). CDR3 length: 17 amino acids. Germline values: CDR1 MDHEN, CDR2 SYDVKM. V gave up 2 bases and J gave up 3 bases, with 16 bases separating them. CDR3 nucleotides: TGTGCCAGCAGTTTACCCGGAGAGGGCGTGGACACCGGGGAGCTGTTTTTT. It encodes CASSLPGEGVDTGELFF.

The genes are TRBV9 and TRBJ2-2; TRBD2 is a possible D gene (5 bases). Germline CDR1 and CDR2: SGDLS and YYNGEE. The CDR3 spans 15 residues. Trimming took 1 base from V and 6 from J, leaving 13 bases between them. The CDR3 reads CASSVNGVAPGELFF. CDR3 nucleotide sequence: TGTGCCAGCAGCGTAAACGGGGTGGCCCCCGGGGAGCTGTTTTTT.

The count of this clone is one. The chain combines TRBV24-1 with TRBJ2-1; D may be TRBD2 (5 bases). CDR1 and CDR2 (germline): KGHDR, SFDVKD. V was shortened by 4 bases and J by 8 bases, with 11 bases between the two germline ends. The CDR3 consists of 13 residues. The CDR3 spells CATSDPDSHEQFF. The DNA for the CDR3 is TGTGCCACCAGTGACCCGGACTCGCATGAGCAGTTCTTC.

The chain carries TRBV5-4 and TRBJ2-3, with 9 bases identical to TRBD2. CDR1 SGHNT and CDR2 YYREEE come from the germline V gene (reference sequence). The J segment lost 6 bases and the V segment lost 4 bases, leaving 6 bases of the junction unmatched. There are 14 residues in the CDR3. CDR3 region: CASSLSGRADTQYF. In DNA, the CDR3 is TGTGCCAGCAGCCTTAGCGGGAGAGCGGATACGCAGTATTTT.

This chain joins TRBV18 and TRBJ1-3; D is perhaps TRBD1 (6 bases). The germline V and J ends were trimmed by 4 bases and 1 base, with 17 bases remaining between them. Germline CDR1 and CDR2: KGHSH and LQKENI. The CDR3 is 17 residues long. The CDR3 loop is CASSLETGFGSGNTIYF. DNA for the CDR3: TGTGCCAGCTCACTGGAAACAGGGTTTGGTTCTGGAAACACCATATATTTT.

The chain carries TRBV15 and TRBJ1-5; D is ambiguous. V lost 1 base and J lost 4, with 14 bases in between. Germline V gene sequence: CDR1 LNHNV, CDR2 YYDKDF (reference sequence). The CDR3 is made up of 16 amino acids. The CDR3 spells CATSRGGTIPNQPQHF. The DNA of the CDR3 is TGTGCCACCAGCAGAGGCGGCACCATCCCAAATCAGCCCCAGCATTTT.

This clone has a handful of counts. The chain links TRBV18 to TRBJ1-4, with D possibly TRBD1 on 6 matching bases. Germline lookup yields CDR1 KGHSH and CDR2 LQKENI. This CDR3 has 13 residues. Trimming took off 3 bases at V and 4 bases at J, with 6 bases between the two ends. The CDR3 DNA reads as TGTGCCAGCTCACCGGACAGTAATGAAAAACTGTTTTTT. Its translation is CASSPDSNEKLFF.

The rearrangement joins TRBV7-8 to TRBJ2-1, with TRBD2 identical over 9 bases. Germline CDR1 reads SGHVS; CDR2 reads FQNEAQ. The CDR3 runs to 17 residues. Germline trimming cut 4 bases from V and 2 bases from J; bases unmatched to any gene: 9. The chain's CDR3 is CASSSNPGGGAYNEQFF. CDR3 coding DNA: TGTGCCAGCAGCTCAAACCCCGGCGGGGGGGCCTACAATGAGCAGTTCTTC.

The chain joins TRBV27 to TRBJ1-5, with 7 positions matching TRBD1. The CDR3 runs 13 residues. The germline gives CDR1 MNHEY, CDR2 SMNVEV (reference sequence). Trimming at V came to 5 bases and at J to 7 bases, leaving 5 bases not matched to a gene. The DNA for the CDR3 is TGTGCCAGCAGTACGACAGGGAAACAGCCCCAGCATTTT. Protein: CASSTTGKQPQHF.